The 19 T cell receptor beta chains below all came from one sample that was sequenced in a study of blood T cell repertoires in COVID-19. Assay: immunoSEQ multiplex PCR; the TCRdb copy retains only in-frame clones and omits some. Of some 380,000 clones in the sample, 88% were seen once. The source material was PBMCs or T cells enriched from blood (not recorded which). These receptors all stem from a woman aged 40 to 49 with acute COVID-19.

The chain joins TRBV29-1 to TRBJ1-1; D is possibly TRBD1 (5 bases). The CDR3 is 10 amino acids. Germline CDR1 and CDR2: SQVTM and ANQGSEA. The CDR3 spells CSDGGTEAFF. CDR3 DNA sequence: TGCAGTGACGGGGGCACTGAAGCTTTCTTT.

The J gene is TRBJ2-7, the V gene TRBV7-6; D might be TRBD1 (5 bases). The V end lost 0 bases, the J end lost 5 bases, and 5 bases lay between the germline ends. This CDR3 is 12 amino acids long. Germline assignment: CDR1 SGHVS and CDR2 FNYEAQ. CDR3 residues: CASSLAGDEQYF. The CDR3 coding sequence is TGTGCCAGCAGCTTAGCAGGGGACGAGCAGTACTTC.

The chain has TRBV6-1 and TRBJ1-2; TRBD1 agrees at 10 bases. The germline V gene has CDR1 MNHNS and CDR2 SASEGT. J lost 4 bases, V lost 3 bases, and 5 bases had no gene match. The length of the CDR3 is 15 residues. DNA of the CDR3: TGTGCCAGCAGTGACCCGGGACAGGGGTTCTATGGCTACACCTTC. This encodes CASSDPGQGFYGYTF.

The rearrangement uses TRBV4-2 and TRBJ2-2; 10 nucleotides align to TRBD1. The germline V gene encodes CDR1 LGHNA and CDR2 YNFKEQ. The CDR3 loop spans 23 amino acids. V dropped 1 base and J dropped 6; count of bases not matched to a gene: 26. In DNA, the CDR3 is TGTGCCAGCAGCCAAGCACCAAAGCGATCGACAGGGGGCTTGCTCATACGGGCCGGGGAGCTGTTTTTT. It encodes CASSQAPKRSTGGLLIRAGELFF.

The chain recombines TRBV2 with TRBJ1-1; D possibly corresponds to TRBD1 (6 bases). The V end was cut by 7 bases, the J end by 1 base, with 10 bases between. The CDR3 loop spans 13 amino acids. Germline CDR1 and CDR2: SNHLY and FYNNEI. CDR3 coding DNA: TGTGCCAGCATTGGACAGTCGAACACTGAAGCTTTCTTT. Translation gives CASIGQSNTEAFF.

This clone was counted a few times. CDR3 amino acids: CASDDTGQGYEQYF. The CDR3 bases are TGTGCCAGCGATGACACGGGACAGGGGTACGAGCAGTACTTC. The chain employs TRBV19 and TRBJ2-7; 10 bases map to TRBD1. In germline, CDR1 is LNHDA, CDR2 SQIVND (reference sequence). With 9 bases clipped from V and 4 bases from J, the junction kept 9 bases outside the gene matches. The CDR3 loop spans 14 amino acids.

The rearrangement joins TRBV5-1 to TRBJ2-7; 7 nucleotides match TRBD1. Germline V CDR1 and CDR2: SGHRS, YFSETQ. This CDR3 comprises 16 residues. V was pared by 0 bases and J by 0 bases, with 6 bases of the junction left unmatched. The CDR3 loop reads CASSLAPTGNSYEQYF. The CDR3 region has the DNA TGCGCCAGCAGCTTGGCTCCGACAGGGAACTCCTACGAGCAGTACTTC. Based on the CDR3 plus reference TRBV5-1 and TRBJ2-7, the full variable domain is KAGVTQTPRYLIKTRGQQVTLSCSPISGHRSVSWYQQTPGQGLQFLFEYFSETQRNKGNFPGRFSGRQFSNSRSEMNVSTLELGDSALYLCASSLAPTGNSYEQYFGPGTRLTVT.

The V and J genes are TRBV7-9 and TRBJ1-2, with 7 bases that match TRBD1. The junction had 4 bases not matched to a gene; V was cut back by 3 bases and J by 6 bases. The V gene's germline CDR1 is SEHNR and CDR2 FQNEAQ (reference sequence). This CDR3 has 13 amino acids. Here the CDR3 reads CASSFPGGNGYTF. The DNA of the CDR3 is TGTGCCAGCAGCTTCCCAGGGGGAAATGGCTACACCTTC.

The rearrangement uses TRBV12-5 and TRBJ1-2; 8 bases line up with TRBD1. J gave up 8 bases and V 1 base, and 3 bases lay outside the gene matches. This CDR3 has 13 amino acids. CDR1 is LGHNT and CDR2 is FRNRAP in the germline V gene. CDR3 protein: CASGLDDRGGYTF. The CDR3 DNA is TGTGCTAGTGGTTTGGACGACAGGGGAGGCTACACCTTC. The full variable domain, rest sourced from reference TRBV12-5 and TRBJ1-2, is DARVTQTPRHKVTEMGQEVTMRCQPILGHNTVFWYRQTMMQGLELLAYFRNRAPLDDSGMPKDRFSAEMPDATLATLKIQPSEPRDSAVYFCASGLDDRGGYTFGSGTRLTVV.

J is TRBJ2-2 and V is TRBV1; the listed D gene, TRBD1, was not tested against the DNA. TRBV1 is given as a pseudogene. This CDR3 is 16 amino acids long. The CDR3 nucleotides read TGCACCAGCAGCCCTTGGGACAGCGAACAAACCGGGGAGCTGTTTTTT. It specifies CTSSPWDSEQTGELFF.

This chain joins TRBV6-6 and TRBJ1-4, with D perhaps TRBD1 (5 bases). The V and J ends lost 5 bases and 3 bases respectively, with 10 bases between them. CDR1 and CDR2 from the germline V gene are MNHNY and SVGAGI (reference sequence). The CDR3 has 14 amino acids. The CDR3 sequence: CASSTSGSNEKLFF. The CDR3 coding sequence is TGTGCCAGCAGTACCTCAGGGTCTAATGAAAAACTGTTTTTT.

The rearrangement joins TRBV2 to TRBJ2-2; 8 nucleotides agree with TRBD2. The CDR3 loop spans 14 amino acids. The V segment lost 6 bases and the J segment 4 bases; nucleotides outside the gene matches: 4. Germline CDR1 reads SNHLY; CDR2 reads FYNNEI. In nucleotides, the CDR3 is TGTGCCAGCAGGAATAGCGGGGTCACCGGGGAGCTGTTTTTT. It translates to CASRNSGVTGELFF.

The rearrangement uses TRBV3-1 (or the pseudogene TRBV3-2) and TRBJ1-2; D may be TRBD1 (5 bases). Per germline, CDR1 LGHDT and CDR2 YNNKEL (reference sequence). V was shortened by 5 bases and J by 4 bases, with 11 bases between the two germline ends. The CDR3 totals 13 residues. CDR3 residues: CASSSAGIYGYTF. CDR3 DNA: TGTGCCAGCAGCTCCGCAGGGATCTATGGCTACACCTTC.

Regarding this clone: Other DNA sequences in this specimen translate into the identical CDR3. The chain joins TRBV5-1 to TRBJ2-2; 11 bases map to TRBD1. This CDR3 has 15 amino acids. In germline, CDR1 is SGHRS, CDR2 YFSETQ. Trimming cost V 4 bases and J 4 bases; bases outside gene matches: 3. Here the CDR3 DNA reads TGCGCCAGCAGCCCAGGGACAGGGGGCACCGGGGAGCTGTTTTTT. It translates to CASSPGTGGTGELFF.

This chain links TRBV5-1 with TRBJ2-2, with D perhaps matching TRBD2 (6 bases). This CDR3 spans 14 amino acids. Germline CDR1 reads SGHRS; CDR2 reads YFSETQ. V gave up 6 bases and J gave up 3 bases, with 12 bases separating them. The chain's CDR3 is CASTRRVDTGELFF. Written as DNA, the CDR3 is TGCGCCAGCACACGGAGGGTAGACACCGGGGAGCTGTTTTTT. The complete variable domain, with remaining parts taken from reference TRBV5-1 and TRBJ2-2, reads KAGVTQTPRYLIKTRGQQVTLSCSPISGHRSVSWYQQTPGQGLQFLFEYFSETQRNKGNFPGRFSGRQFSNSRSEMNVSTLELGDSALYLCASTRRVDTGELFFGEGSRLTVL.

Comments on this clone: Other DNA sequences in this sample translate to the same CDR3. J is TRBJ2-4 and V is TRBV4-1; D is ambiguous. CDR1 MGHRA and CDR2 YSYEKL come from the germline V gene. The germline V and J ends were trimmed by 1 base and 0 bases, with 7 bases remaining between them. The CDR3 is 15 amino acids. CDR3 DNA sequence: TGCGCCAGCAGCCAAGGCGGTCTAGCCAAAAACATTCAGTACTTC. This translates into CASSQGGLAKNIQYF.

The CDR3 spells CAWAQDRGSGNTIYF. The CDR3 DNA is TGTGCCTGGGCCCAAGACAGGGGATCCGGAAACACCATATATTTT. J is TRBJ1-3 and V is TRBV30; TRBD1 aligns across 8 bases. Germline V gene data show CDR1 as GTSNPN and CDR2 as SVGIG (reference sequence). V lost 5 bases, J lost 4 bases, and 10 bases stayed unmatched. The CDR3 is made up of 15 amino acids. Filled out from reference TRBV30 and TRBJ1-3, the complete variable domain reads SQTIHQWPATLVQPVGSPLSLECTVEGTSNPNLYWYRQAAGRGLQLLFYSVGIGQISSEVPQNLSASRPQDRQFILSSKKLLLSDSGFYLCAWAQDRGSGNTIYFGEGSWLTVV.

V and J are TRBV6-5 and TRBJ2-7, with 7 bases aligning to TRBD2. Trimming took 0 bases from V and 3 from J; bases not matched to a gene: 5. The CDR3 has 15 residues. Germline V gene lookup returns CDR1 MNHEY and CDR2 SVGAGI. In DNA, the CDR3 is TGTGCCAGCAGTTACTCTTTCAGGGAGGGCTACGAGCAGTACTTC. It is translated as CASSYSFREGYEQYF.

The V and J genes are TRBV7-2 and TRBJ2-7, with 10 bases matching TRBD1. The J segment lost 1 base and the V segment lost 8 bases, leaving 8 bases of the junction unmatched. This CDR3 contains 15 residues. Germline V gene data show CDR1 as SGHTA and CDR2 as FQGNSA. The CDR3 loop is CASRSGTGVSYEQYF. The CDR3 bases are TGTGCCAGCCGCTCCGGGACAGGGGTATCCTACGAGCAGTACTTC.